Presented here are 22 T cell receptor beta chains from one specimen sequenced in a study of regulatory T cells in long-lasting Graves disease. In building TCR beta libraries, iRepertoire HTBI primers were used together with Arm-PCR of CDR3 regions. MiXCR, run by TCRdb on the multiplex PCR reads, gives a single entry per CDR3 protein. The data hold 500,000 to 700,000 distinct CDR3 sequences, with 30% observed a single time. Sample time point: persistent/refractory GD, antithyroid drugs over 5 years with positive TRAb. RNA from PBMCs was the source of the TCR library. The source was peripheral blood mononuclear cells (PBMCs), collected when the disease was refractory, from a patient treated with antithyroid drugs. The receptors stem from a female donor with Graves disease.

This clonotype was detected only a few times. V and J are TRBV5-1 and TRBJ1-1, with D uncertain. CDR1 and CDR2 from the germline V gene are SGHRS and YFSETQ. The germline V and J ends were trimmed by 4 bases and 1 base, with 11 bases remaining between them. This CDR3 has 14 residues. For the CDR3, the DNA is TGCGCCAGCAGCGTCGAAGGGCAGAACACTGAAGCTTTCTTT. Translation: CASSVEGQNTEAFF. The variable domain in full, with the rest retrieved from reference TRBV5-1 and TRBJ1-1, is KAGVTQTPRYLIKTRGQQVTLSCSPISGHRSVSWYQQTPGQGLQFLFEYFSETQRNKGNFPGRFSGRQFSNSRSEMNVSTLELGDSALYLCASSVEGQNTEAFFGQGTRLTVV.

CDR3 protein: CSARIQGASSPLHF. Here the CDR3 DNA reads TGCAGTGCTAGGATTCAGGGGGCCAGCTCACCCCTCCACTTT. The rearrangement links TRBV20-1 to TRBJ1-6; 8 bases are a match to TRBD1. Trimming took 3 bases from V and 10 from J; bases not matched to a gene: 8. The length of the CDR3 is 14 residues. CDR1 DFQATT and CDR2 SNEGSKA come from the germline V gene (reference sequence).

The genes are TRBV28 and TRBJ1-5, with 7 bases aligning to TRBD1. The CDR3 has 14 residues. With V trimmed by 6 bases and J by 5 bases, 7 bases remained unmatched. Germline V gives CDR1 MDHEN, CDR2 SYDVKM. As DNA, the CDR3 is TGTGCCAGCAGCTTGGGACAGCCGTATCAGCCCCAGCATTTT. Translating it yields CASSLGQPYQPQHF.

The chain carries TRBV19 and TRBJ2-5; maybe TRBD1 (5 bases). Germline CDR1 is LNHDA and CDR2 is SQIVND (reference sequence). With 3 bases removed from V and 3 bases from J, the gap between germline ends came to 5 bases. This CDR3 spans 12 amino acids. In nucleotides, the CDR3 is TGTGCCAGTAGTATGGACAAAGAGACCCAGTACTTC. Translating it yields CASSMDKETQYF.

The chain combines TRBV13 with TRBJ1-1, with a weak D call TRBD1 (6 bases). In germline, CDR1 is PRHDT, CDR2 FYEKMQ (reference sequence). Trimming took off 1 base at V and 7 bases at J, with 16 bases between the two ends. This CDR3 region has 15 residues. In nucleotides, the CDR3 is TGTGCCAGCAGCTTAGAGCAACGGGGGCCGCGTGAAGCTTTCTTT. Translated, it gives CASSLEQRGPREAFF.

This clonotype was found a few times. CDR3 coding DNA: TGTGCCAGTAGACGAACAGGGGGCCCTCAGCCCCAGCATTTT. Translating gives CASRRTGGPQPQHF. This chain links TRBV19 with TRBJ1-5; 9 bases match TRBD1. The CDR3 runs to 14 residues. The germline gives CDR1 LNHDA, CDR2 SQIVND (reference sequence). Trimming took 6 bases from V and 6 from J; bases not matched to a gene: 6.

This clonotype was detected only a few times. V gene TRBV12-3 or TRBV12-4 combines with J gene TRBJ1-5, with D tentatively TRBD1 (6 bases). Trimming took off 7 bases at V and 7 bases at J, with 14 bases between the two ends. The CDR3 length is 13 residues. The CDR3 region is CASTGGANQPQHF. The CDR3 DNA reads TGTGCCAGCACCGGGGGGGCGAACCAGCCCCAGCATTTT.

In its sample, this clonotype was seen many times. J is TRBJ2-7 and V is TRBV29-1; 12 bases line up with TRBD2. The CDR3 runs to 14 residues. The germline gives CDR1 SQVTM, CDR2 ANQGSEA. The J segment lost 7 bases and the V segment lost 2 bases, leaving 6 bases of the junction unmatched. The chain's CDR3 is CSVEWLAGGGEQYF. The CDR3, as DNA: TGCAGCGTTGAATGGCTAGCGGGAGGGGGGGAGCAGTACTTC.

The chain uses TRBV30 and TRBJ1-1; a possible D gene is TRBD1 (6 bases). Germline CDR1 is GTSNPN and CDR2 is SVGIG (reference sequence). V was shortened by 5 bases and J by 4 bases, with 14 bases between the two germline ends. CDR3 length equals 13 residues. The CDR3 sequence: CAWGTGSITEAFF. DNA of the CDR3: TGTGCCTGGGGAACAGGGAGTATCACTGAAGCTTTCTTT.

This clonotype has ten or more counts. V and J are TRBV11-2 and TRBJ2-5; D unclear. The germline gives CDR1 SGHAT, CDR2 FQNNGV. This CDR3 has 13 amino acids. Trimming removed 6 bases from V and 1 base from J, with 9 bases in between. CDR3 residues: CASSLGIQETQYF. The CDR3 nucleotides read TGTGCCAGCAGTTTGGGGATCCAAGAGACCCAGTACTTC.

V gene TRBV7-2 combines with J gene TRBJ1-4; D ambiguous. The length of the CDR3 is 14 residues. The V end lost 6 bases, the J end lost 0 bases, and 8 bases lay between the germline ends. CDR1 is SGHTA and CDR2 is FQGNSA in the germline V gene. The CDR3 DNA sequence: TGTGCCAGCAGTTATACTGCAACTAATGAAAAACTGTTTTTT. Its translation: CASSYTATNEKLFF.

As to this clonotype: The germline gene is not matched at one end of the junction; a read error may be the cause. The chain employs TRBV6-1 and TRBJ2-7, with D unclear. CDR1 MNHNS and CDR2 SASEGT come from the germline V gene. The CDR3 is 14 amino acids. The CDR3 here is CTSSEALGSYEQYF. The CDR3 coding sequence is TGTACCAGCAGTGAAGCACTTGGCTCCTACGAGCAGTACTTC.

This clonotype was counted many times. This rearrangement joins TRBV20-1 to TRBJ1-2, with TRBD1 matching over 9 bases. Germline V gene lookup returns CDR1 DFQATT and CDR2 SNEGSKA (reference sequence). After removal of 6 bases from V and 4 bases from J, the junction contained 9 bases not matched to a gene. CDR3 length equals 14 residues. DNA of the CDR3: TGCAGTGCCCCCCGACAGGGGGAGGGCTATGGCTACACCTTC. It translates to CSAPRQGEGYGYTF.

This clonotype was counted only a few times. This sequence joins TRBV7-2 and TRBJ1-1, with D unclear. Trimming pared 2 bases from V and 2 bases from J, leaving 12 bases between. The CDR3 is 15 residues long. Per germline, CDR1 SGHTA and CDR2 FQGNSA. CDR3 region: CASSLITTSNTEAFF. The CDR3 DNA follows: TGTGCCAGCAGCTTAATCACGACAAGCAACACTGAAGCTTTCTTT. The whole variable domain, remainder taken from reference TRBV7-2 and TRBJ1-1, is GAGVSQSPSNKVTEKGKDVELRCDPISGHTALYWYRQSLGQGLEFLIYFQGNSAPDKSGLPSDRFSAERTGGSVSTLTIQRTQQEDSAVYLCASSLITTSNTEAFFGQGTRLTVV.

The CDR3 is CASSEQGGELFF. CDR3 coding DNA: TGTGCCAGCAGCGAACAGGGCGGGGAGCTGTTTTTT. This chain links TRBV13 with TRBJ2-2, with a tentative D call TRBD1 (6 bases). CDR1 and CDR2 from the germline V gene are PRHDT and FYEKMQ (reference sequence). V was shortened by 5 bases and J by 7 bases, with 8 bases between the two germline ends. The CDR3 is made up of 12 amino acids.

The chain has TRBV3-1 and TRBJ1-2, with 7 bases identical to TRBD1. Germline CDR1 is LGHDT and CDR2 is YNNKEL (reference sequence). V gave up 0 bases and J gave up 4 bases; unmatched junction bases: 5. There are 15 residues in the CDR3. The CDR3 sequence is CASSQDRQGGYGYTF. The CDR3 nucleotides read TGTGCCAGCAGCCAAGATCGACAGGGAGGCTATGGCTACACCTTC.

This chain connects TRBV28 to TRBJ1-1; D remains ambiguous. The germline V gene has CDR1 MDHEN and CDR2 SYDVKM. Deletions cut 6 bases from V and 2 bases from J, with 13 bases between. There are 14 residues in the CDR3. The CDR3 DNA follows: TGTGCCAGCAGCCCCACCGTTGTTAACACTGAAGCTTTCTTT. Translating it yields CASSPTVVNTEAFF.

The chain uses TRBV30 and TRBJ1-5; maybe TRBD1 (5 bases). The CDR3 totals 15 residues. The V end was cut by 4 bases, the J end by 0 bases, with 13 bases between. The germline V gene has CDR1 GTSNPN and CDR2 SVGIG (reference sequence). The CDR3 reads CAWKPPGGSNQPQHF. The CDR3 region has the DNA TGTGCCTGGAAGCCCCCCGGGGGTAGCAATCAGCCCCAGCATTTT.

The gene calls are TRBV19 and TRBJ1-5, with D uncertain. V lost 8 bases to trimming and J lost 4 bases, with 18 bases between them. The germline V gene has CDR1 LNHDA and CDR2 SQIVND (reference sequence). The CDR3 is 15 residues long. DNA for the CDR3: TGTGCCAGTTCGTCTCGACCGATTTCTAATCAGCCCCAGCATTTT. This encodes CASSSRPISNQPQHF.

The sample holds a few counts of this clonotype. The gene calls are TRBV6-1 and TRBJ1-5; D possibly corresponds to TRBD1 (5 bases). This CDR3 is built from 14 residues. V lost 9 bases and J lost 0, with 12 bases in between. CDR1 is MNHNS and CDR2 is SASEGT in the germline V gene. CDR3 protein: CASTDSYSNQPQHF. The CDR3 DNA follows: TGTGCCAGTACCGACAGTTATAGCAATCAGCCCCAGCATTTT.

This clonotype has just a few counts. The chain carries TRBV7-8 and TRBJ1-1, with 8 bases fitting TRBD1. V shed 5 bases and J 1 base; nucleotides not matched to a gene: 6. The V gene's germline CDR1 is SGHVS and CDR2 FQNEAQ. This CDR3 has 15 amino acids. CDR3 sequence (DNA): TGTGCCAGCAGCCTGGGACAGGCTAGGAACACTGAAGCTTTCTTT. Encoded protein: CASSLGQARNTEAFF. The full variable domain, completed using reference TRBV7-8 and TRBJ1-1, is GAGVSQSPRYKVAKRGQDVALRCDPISGHVSLFWYQQALGQGPEFLTYFQNEAQLDKSGLPSDRFFAERPEGSVSTLKIQRTQQEDSAVYLCASSLGQARNTEAFFGQGTRLTVV.

The chain recombines TRBV20-1 with TRBJ2-7; the D call may be TRBD1 or TRBD2 (7 bases each). Germline V gene sequence: CDR1 DFQATT, CDR2 SNEGSKA (reference sequence). The CDR3 length is 15 residues. CDR3: CGGTTPEGATYEQYF. The CDR3 nucleotides are TGCGGGGGGACTACGCCTGAGGGGGCCACCTACGAGCAGTACTTC.